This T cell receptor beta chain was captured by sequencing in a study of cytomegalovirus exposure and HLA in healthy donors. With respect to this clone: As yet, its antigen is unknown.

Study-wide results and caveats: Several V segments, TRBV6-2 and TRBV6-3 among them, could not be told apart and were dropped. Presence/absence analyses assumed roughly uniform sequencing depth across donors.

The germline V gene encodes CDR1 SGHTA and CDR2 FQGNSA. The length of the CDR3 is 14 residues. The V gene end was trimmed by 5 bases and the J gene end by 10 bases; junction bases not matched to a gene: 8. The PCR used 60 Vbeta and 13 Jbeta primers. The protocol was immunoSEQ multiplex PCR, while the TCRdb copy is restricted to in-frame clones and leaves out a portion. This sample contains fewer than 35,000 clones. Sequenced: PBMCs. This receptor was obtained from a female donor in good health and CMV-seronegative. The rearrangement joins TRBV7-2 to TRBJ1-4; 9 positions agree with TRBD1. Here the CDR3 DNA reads TGTGCCAGCAGCCCACAGGACAGGGGAGGAAAACTGTTTTTT. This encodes CASSPQDRGGKLFF.